This T cell receptor beta chain was retrieved from a study of T cell changes during pregnancy in multiple sclerosis (dated by TCRdb to between 2018 and 2021). Regarding the research as a whole: The study looked at changes in the T cell repertoire across pregnancy in women with multiple sclerosis.

With regard to this clone: Its antigen is still unknown. There are no base qualities to consult, and no much larger clone falls within one base.

V lost 5 bases and J lost 3 bases; the stretch between them is 20 bases long. There are 17 amino acids in the CDR3, from cysteine to phenylalanine inclusive. Only the CDR3 DNA stays, 51 bases, in frame from base 1. From the germline V gene (reference sequence), CDR1 is LNHDA and CDR2 is SQIVND. The method behind the library was the immunoSEQ multiplex PCR assay. TCRdb holds this immuneACCESS table with in-frame rearrangements only. Some clones are missing; in checked studies, unresolved V genes explain under half, and the rest has no known cause. Here the sample has roughly 83,000 clones; approximately 90% occur a single time. Clones ranked in the top ten supply 3.5% of the sample.

Rearrangement joined TRBV19 to TRBJ2-1; perhaps TRBD1 is the D gene, with 6 bases matching. Sequencing was performed on PBMCs, taken in the first trimester of pregnancy. The TCR sequence derives from a female donor in good health, serving as a control in a pregnancy study. Some clones in this sample may be carry-over from other donors' samples. The DNA sequence is TGTGCCAGTAGTCCCGGACAGTTACCAGCTTACTACAATGAGCAGTTCTTC. The encoded protein is CASSPGQLPAYYNEQFF.